Shown below are 22 T cell receptor beta chains from a single sample sequenced in a study of cytomegalovirus exposure and HLA in healthy donors (dated by TCRdb to the late 2010s). Library prep was done by the immunoSEQ multiplex PCR assay. TCRdb obtained this table from immuneACCESS and retained in-frame rearrangements with V and J assigned. These tables miss some clones; where compared with another copy, unresolved V genes account for less than half of the shortfall, and the remainder is unexplained. The sample yields hundreds of thousands of clones; roughly 83% were counted once. The ten largest clones take up roughly 5.4% of the sample. Input material: PBMCs. These receptors were obtained from a young woman in good health and CMV-seronegative.

The V gene is TRBV5-6, the J gene TRBJ1-1; D unclear. Germline values: CDR1 SGHDT, CDR2 YYEEEE. V lost 0 bases, J lost 3 bases, and 9 bases lay in between. CDR3 length: 14 residues. DNA of the CDR3: TGTGCCAGCAGCTTGGAGTTAGGAGACACTGAAGCTTTCTTT. Protein sequence: CASSLELGDTEAFF.

This clone was detected only once. The chain joins TRBV28 to TRBJ1-1, with D possibly being TRBD1 (6 bases). V was clipped by 5 bases and J by 2 bases, with 12 bases between them. The CDR3 sequence is 14 residues long. Germline V CDR1 and CDR2: MDHEN, SYDVKM. This CDR3 reads CASSTIGGNTEAFF. CDR3 in DNA: TGTGCCAGCAGTACCATCGGGGGCAACACTGAAGCTTTCTTT.

V usage is TRBV5-1 and J usage is TRBJ2-1; perhaps TRBD2 as D (6 bases). Germline V lookup: CDR1 SGHRS, CDR2 YFSETQ. Trimming cost V 0 bases and J 2 bases, with 9 bases left between them. The CDR3 extends over 15 amino acids. This CDR3 reads CASSLEGLTYNEQFF. In DNA form, the CDR3 reads TGCGCCAGCAGCTTGGAGGGACTCACCTACAATGAGCAGTTCTTC.

The chain combines TRBV27 with TRBJ2-5, with TRBD1 matching over 10 bases. CDR1 and CDR2 (germline): MNHEY, SMNVEV (reference sequence). The V gene end was trimmed by 8 bases and the J gene end by 5 bases; junction bases not matched to a gene: 2. CDR3 length: 12 residues. CDR3 DNA: TGTGCCAGCGGACAGGGGGGGGAGACCCAGTACTTC. It specifies CASGQGGETQYF.

The rearrangement joins TRBV4-1 to TRBJ2-3; 13 bases align to TRBD2. Trimming cost V 4 bases and J 0 bases; bases outside gene matches: 7. The V gene's germline CDR1 is MGHRA and CDR2 YSYEKL. The CDR3 has 18 amino acids. CDR3 region: CASSLGLAGIISTDTQYF. CDR3 coding DNA: TGCGCCAGCAGCCTGGGACTAGCGGGGATCATTAGCACAGATACGCAGTATTTT.

The V gene is TRBV6-5, the J gene TRBJ2-7; D unclear. The germline V gene encodes CDR1 MNHEY and CDR2 SVGAGI. The V and J ends lost 0 bases and 6 bases respectively, with 9 bases between them. The CDR3 has 13 amino acids. Here the CDR3 reads CASSYSVQSEQYF. CDR3 DNA: TGTGCCAGCAGTTACTCCGTCCAGAGCGAGCAGTACTTC.

The chain employs TRBV5-1 and TRBJ2-5; 14 bases fit TRBD2. This CDR3 region has 16 residues. Germline-derived CDR1 and CDR2 are SGHRS and YFSETQ. V shed 4 bases and J 1 base; nucleotides not matched to a gene: 3. This CDR3 is CASSRGTSGGQETQYF. In DNA, the CDR3 is TGCGCCAGCAGCCGAGGGACTAGCGGGGGCCAAGAGACCCAGTACTTC.

V and J are TRBV27 and TRBJ2-3; D call uncertain. Trimming left V 5 bases short and J 0 bases short, with 18 bases between. The germline V gene encodes CDR1 MNHEY and CDR2 SMNVEV (reference sequence). The CDR3 covers 17 residues. CDR3 region: CASSPFPLERSTDTQYF. The CDR3 DNA is TGTGCCAGCAGTCCCTTCCCCTTAGAGAGGAGCACAGATACGCAGTATTTT.

This chain joins TRBV30 and TRBJ2-1; 9 bases fit TRBD1. Per germline, CDR1 GTSNPN and CDR2 SVGIG (reference sequence). The J segment lost 6 bases and the V segment lost 4 bases, leaving 7 bases of the junction unmatched. The CDR3 extends over 14 amino acids. The CDR3 here is CAWNRGLSGNEQFF. CDR3 coding DNA: TGTGCCTGGAACAGGGGGCTGTCCGGCAATGAGCAGTTCTTC.

The chain carries TRBV11-3 and TRBJ2-1; 10 bases line up with TRBD2. This CDR3 region has 15 residues. The germline V gene encodes CDR1 SGHNT and CDR2 YENEEA. V trimming: 2 bases; J trimming: 4 bases; junction bases outside the gene matches: 2. In nucleotides, the CDR3 is TGTGCCAGCAGCTTAACTAGCGGGAATTACAATGAGCAGTTCTTC. Protein: CASSLTSGNYNEQFF. Looking up the rest from reference TRBV11-3 and TRBJ2-1 gives the full variable domain: EAGVVQSPRYKIIEKKQPVAFWCNPISGHNTLYWYLQNLGQGPELLIRYENEEAVDDSQLPKDRFSAERLKGVDSTLKIQPAELGDSAVYLCASSLTSGNYNEQFFGPGTRLTVL.

The rearrangement uses TRBV27 and TRBJ2-1, with a possible D match to TRBD1 (6 bases). Germline-derived CDR1 and CDR2 are MNHEY and SMNVEV (reference sequence). The CDR3 is 13 amino acids. V lost 1 base, J lost 10 bases, and 11 bases lay in between. In DNA, the CDR3 is TGTGCCAGCAGTTTATTCGATAGGGGGGAGCAGTTCTTC. Translation: CASSLFDRGEQFF.

The chain recombines TRBV2 with TRBJ2-7; the match to TRBD1 covers 8 bases. The CDR3 is 14 residues long. The V gene end was trimmed by 4 bases and the J gene end by 2 bases; junction bases not matched to a gene: 4. Germline V lookup: CDR1 SNHLY, CDR2 FYNNEI. The CDR3 coding sequence is TGTGCCAGCAGTGTTCAGGGGGCTCCCTACGAGCAGTACTTC. Protein product: CASSVQGAPYEQYF.

The V gene is TRBV2, the J gene TRBJ2-2; D is ambiguous. The V gene's germline CDR1 is SNHLY and CDR2 FYNNEI. The CDR3 consists of 14 residues. The V and J ends lost 6 bases and 2 bases respectively, with 10 bases between them. The CDR3 nucleotides read TGTGCCAGCAGCCCTGGGGTTAACACCGGGGAGCTGTTTTTT. Protein product: CASSPGVNTGELFF.

V and J are TRBV9 and TRBJ2-7; 13 nucleotides match TRBD2. The CDR3 has 23 residues. Per the germline V gene, CDR1 is SGDLS and CDR2 is YYNGEE. V shed 2 bases and J 0 bases; nucleotides not matched to a gene: 23. CDR3 in DNA: TGTGCCAGCAGCGTGAGGGACATCGTTCCGGGACTAGCGGGATCGGTGAGCTCCTACGAGCAGTACTTC. Protein product: CASSVRDIVPGLAGSVSSYEQYF.

This clone was seen more than once but under ten times. The J gene is TRBJ2-7, the V gene TRBV5-1; a weak D match, TRBD2 (6 bases). The CDR3 loop spans 14 amino acids. Per germline, CDR1 SGHRS and CDR2 YFSETQ. The V gene lost 3 bases and the J gene lost 2 bases, with 12 bases spanning the gap. CDR3 region: CASSWRGPTYEQYF. The DNA of the CDR3 is TGCGCCAGCAGCTGGAGGGGTCCAACCTACGAGCAGTACTTC.

The rearrangement links TRBV5-1 to TRBJ2-1; D is unresolved. Germline values: CDR1 SGHRS, CDR2 YFSETQ. Between the trimmed V and J ends, which lost 3 bases and 7 bases, there was a span of 17 bases. The CDR3 is 15 amino acids. The CDR3 sequence: CASSWARALRNEQFF. DNA for the CDR3: TGCGCCAGCAGCTGGGCCCGGGCCCTGAGGAATGAGCAGTTCTTC. The variable domain in full, with the rest retrieved from reference TRBV5-1 and TRBJ2-1, is KAGVTQTPRYLIKTRGQQVTLSCSPISGHRSVSWYQQTPGQGLQFLFEYFSETQRNKGNFPGRFSGRQFSNSRSEMNVSTLELGDSALYLCASSWARALRNEQFFGPGTRLTVL.

V is TRBV5-1 and J is TRBJ2-1; D perhaps matches TRBD2 (6 bases). The CDR3 loop spans 16 amino acids. V dropped 4 bases and J dropped 1 base, with 15 bases sitting between them. Germline CDR1 SGHRS, CDR2 YFSETQ. The CDR3, as DNA: TGCGCCAGCAGCCACCTCGGGAGTTGGTCCTACAATGAGCAGTTCTTC. Protein product: CASSHLGSWSYNEQFF.

The rearrangement uses TRBV30 and TRBJ1-2, with a possible D match to TRBD1 (5 bases). The CDR3 sequence is 14 residues long. Trimming left V 1 base short and J 2 bases short, with 11 bases between. CDR1 is GTSNPN, CDR2 SVGIG, per germline (reference sequence). The CDR3 DNA reads as TGTGCCTGGAGTGAGGGACTATTCAACTATGGCTACACCTTC. Protein product: CAWSEGLFNYGYTF.

This rearrangement joins TRBV6-5 to TRBJ2-1; a possible D gene is TRBD1 (5 bases). CDR1 is MNHEY and CDR2 is SVGAGI in the germline V gene. The CDR3 spans 14 residues. Trimming took off 3 bases at V and 6 bases at J, with 12 bases between the two ends. In nucleotides, the CDR3 is TGTGCCAGCAGTTATGGTCCAGGGTCCAATGAGCAGTTCTTC. As protein: CASSYGPGSNEQFF.

This clone is a singleton in its sample. This chain uses TRBV27 with TRBJ2-4; D possibly corresponds to TRBD2 (6 bases). V gave up 9 bases and J gave up 7 bases, with 13 bases separating them. The germline V gene encodes CDR1 MNHEY and CDR2 SMNVEV (reference sequence). This CDR3 has 12 residues. The CDR3, as DNA: TGTGCCAGTACGGCGGAGGGCAACATTCAGTACTTC. This sequence encodes CASTAEGNIQYF.

This clone was observed a few times. The sample holds other DNA sequences that translate to the same CDR3. V is TRBV30 and J is TRBJ1-2, with TRBD1 matching 10 bases. V shed 5 bases and J 5 bases; nucleotides not matched to a gene: 5. Germline CDR1 is GTSNPN and CDR2 is SVGIG (reference sequence). The CDR3 runs to 13 residues. This chain's CDR3 is CAWSRDRGYGYTF. CDR3 nucleotides: TGTGCCTGGTCCCGGGACAGGGGATATGGCTACACCTTC. The whole variable domain, remainder taken from reference TRBV30 and TRBJ1-2, is SQTIHQWPATLVQPVGSPLSLECTVEGTSNPNLYWYRQAAGRGLQLLFYSVGIGQISSEVPQNLSASRPQDRQFILSSKKLLLSDSGFYLCAWSRDRGYGYTFGSGTRLTVV.

This chain joins TRBV6-5 and TRBJ2-7; perhaps TRBD2 as D (6 bases). CDR3 length: 16 amino acids. The germline V gene encodes CDR1 MNHEY and CDR2 SVGAGI. Trimming shortened V by 8 bases and J by 3 bases, and 23 bases separated the two germline ends. CDR3 region: CASRSTGGALHYEQYF. CDR3 DNA sequence: TGTGCCAGCCGTTCGACCGGAGGGGCTTTACACTACGAGCAGTACTTC.